This is a list of T cell receptor beta chains from one sample in a study of T cell repertoires in cytomegalovirus infection. TCRdb re-analysed the reads in MiXCR, keeping a single row per CDR3 protein. The profile covers 400,000 or so distinct CDR3 sequences, with around 18% appearing a single time and approximately 10% taken by the ten largest. Input material: PBMCs. The receptors stem from a human donor in good health (CMV status not recorded). Some clones in this sample may be carry-over from other donors' samples. CDR3s include the opening cysteine and the closing phenylalanine or tryptophan. Each record gives: clone size, V gene, J gene, D gene, CDR3 protein, CDR3 DNA. A D gene is named only where the DNA matches it firmly. Expanded clones are given a class, and other clones once, few, many or no size at all.

NA,TRBV12-3/TRBV12-4,TRBJ1-3,NA,CASRTGSSLIYF,TGTGCCAGCAGAACAGGCTCCAGTCTCATATATTTT
few,TRBV18,TRBJ2-4,NA,CASSQETGAKNIQYF,TGTGCCAGCTCGCAAGAGACAGGAGCCAAAAACATTCAGTACTTC
few,TRBV7-2,TRBJ1-6,NA,CASSLAWDSPLHF,TGTGCCAGCAGCTTAGCGTGGGATTCACCCCTCCACTTT
NA,TRBV18,TRBJ2-5,TRBD1,CASSPGTGRQETQYF,TGTGCCAGCTCACCAGGGACAGGGCGGCAAGAGACCCAGTACTTC
few,TRBV19,TRBJ2-1,NA,CASSIASGSSYNEQFF,TGTGCCAGTAGTATAGCCTCCGGAAGCTCCTACAATGAGCAGTTCTTC
NA,TRBV6-2/TRBV6-3,TRBJ2-5,NA,CASSYSLETQYF,TGTGCCAGCAGTTACTCCCTGGAGACCCAGTACTTC
NA,TRBV10-3,TRBJ1-6,NA,CAISEDYNSPLHF,TGTGCCATCAGTGAGGACTATAATTCACCCCTCCACTTT
NA,TRBV5-4,TRBJ1-6,NA,CASSPGLYNSPLHF,TGTGCCAGCAGCCCGGGGCTCTATAATTCACCCCTCCACTTT
many,TRBV7-2,TRBJ1-1,NA,CASSPSWTINTEAFF,TGTGCCAGCAGCCCGTCCTGGACAATTAACACTGAAGCTTTCTTT
many,TRBV28,TRBJ2-7,TRBD2,CASSTPGLVHEQYF,TGTGCCAGCAGTACCCCGGGACTAGTCCACGAGCAGTACTTC
many,TRBV7-9,TRBJ2-3,TRBD1,CASSLGDRGSTDTQYF,TGTGCCAGCAGCTTGGGAGACAGGGGATCAACAGATACGCAGTATTTT
few,TRBV6-2/TRBV6-3,TRBJ2-2,NA,CASSFQGANTGELFF,TGTGCCAGCAGTTTCCAGGGAGCGAACACCGGGGAGCTGTTTTTT
NA,TRBV7-8,TRBJ1-2,NA,CASSLARAGGYTF,TGTGCCAGCAGCTTAGCGCGGGCAGGGGGCTACACCTTC
many,TRBV7-4,TRBJ1-5,TRBD1,CASSTDRGDQPQHF,TGTGCCAGCAGCACGGACAGGGGGGATCAGCCCCAGCATTTT
NA,TRBV28,TRBJ2-5,NA,CASATGREDQTQYF,TGTGCCAGTGCGACCGGCCGGGAAGACCAGACCCAGTACTTC
few,TRBV6-6,TRBJ1-5,NA,CASSLEVGNQPQHF,TGTGCCAGCAGTTTAGAGGTGGGCAATCAGCCCCAGCATTTT
NA,TRBV5-5,TRBJ1-6,NA,CASSLDSPRSPLHF,TGTGCCAGCAGCTTAGACAGTCCGAGGTCACCCCTCCACTTT
NA,TRBV2,TRBJ2-1,TRBD2,CASSVQAGELYRVNEQFF,TGTGCCAGCAGTGTTCAAGCGGGAGAACTATACAGGGTCAATGAGCAGTTCTTC
many,TRBV7-8,TRBJ2-3,NA,CASSSSGGTQYF,TGTGCCAGCAGCTCGAGCGGCGGTACGCAGTATTTT
NA,TRBV29-1,TRBJ1-3,NA,CSVQTGTGNTIYF,TGCAGCGTCCAAACAGGGACTGGAAACACCATATATTTT
NA,TRBV7-9,TRBJ2-5,NA,CASSLDPVSETQYF,TGTGCCAGCAGCTTAGACCCAGTCTCGGAGACCCAGTACTTC
few,TRBV6-2/TRBV6-3,TRBJ2-7,NA,CASTNGISYEQYF,TGTGCCAGCACCAACGGGATCTCCTACGAGCAGTACTTC
few,TRBV5-4,TRBJ2-3,NA,CASSFQRTDTQYF,TGTGCCAGCAGCTTCCAGAGGACCGATACGCAGTATTTT
many,TRBV7-2,TRBJ1-2,NA,CASSPEDGFYGYTF,TGTGCCAGCAGCCCGGAGGACGGGTTCTATGGCTACACCTTC
few,TRBV10-3,TRBJ1-1,NA,CAISASTGNTEAFF,TGTGCCATCAGTGCCTCCACGGGGAACACTGAAGCTTTCTTT
few,TRBV2,TRBJ2-1,NA,CASRASASWGEQFF,TGTGCCAGCAGAGCGTCCGCTAGTTGGGGTGAGCAGTTCTTC
many,TRBV5-1,TRBJ1-1,NA,CASSLEGFTEAFF,TGCGCCAGCAGCTTGGAGGGATTCACTGAAGCTTTCTTT
NA,TRBV7-9,TRBJ1-2,NA,CASSSAQLANYGYTF,TGTGCCAGCAGCTCCGCCCAGCTTGCTAACTATGGCTACACCTTC
NA,TRBV5-5,TRBJ2-1,TRBD2,CASSLSQLAGVHEQFF,TGTGCCAGCAGCTTGTCCCAGCTAGCGGGAGTACATGAGCAGTTCTTC
NA,TRBV5-6,TRBJ1-1,NA,CASSRSAGAGWAEAFF,TGTGCCAGCAGCCGATCCGCCGGGGCCGGGTGGGCTGAAGCTTTCTTT
NA,TRBV6-6,TRBJ2-7,NA,CASSPGASGYEQYF,TGTGCCAGCAGCCCCGGGGCCTCAGGGTACGAGCAGTACTTC
NA,TRBV7-9,TRBJ2-5,NA,CASSPLGGREQYF,TGTGCCAGCAGCCCCTTGGGGGGGCGAGAGCAGTACTTC
NA,TRBV7-9,TRBJ2-7,NA,CASSLGSTTSYEQYF,TGTGCCAGCAGCTTAGGGAGCACCACCTCCTACGAGCAGTACTTC
NA,TRBV20-1,TRBJ2-7,NA,CSASPLLPGRGTYEQYF,TGCAGTGCTAGTCCTCTCCTCCCCGGGAGAGGCACCTACGAGCAGTACTTC
NA,TRBV6-1,TRBJ2-7,NA,CASSGRGYEQYF,TGTGCCAGCAGTGGCAGGGGTTACGAGCAGTACTTC
NA,TRBV4-1,TRBJ2-7,NA,CASSQGTSGVPGPPPYEQYF,TGCGCCAGCAGCCAAGGGACCTCCGGGGTCCCTGGTCCACCCCCCTACGAGCAGTACTTC
NA,TRBV6-2/TRBV6-3,TRBJ2-1,TRBD2,CASSPRTSEDNEQFF,TGTGCCAGCAGTCCCCGGACTAGCGAGGACAATGAGCAGTTCTTC
NA,TRBV29-1,TRBJ1-2,NA,CSVDSSYGYTF,TGCAGCGTTGACAGCAGCTATGGCTACACCTTC
many,TRBV7-2,TRBJ2-7,NA,CASSLMSGRGKGTTKQYF,TGTGCCAGCAGCTTAATGTCGGGCAGGGGTAAGGGTACTACGAAGCAGTACTTC
many,TRBV4-1,TRBJ2-1,NA,CASSLSGELDEQFF,TGCGCCAGCAGCTTATCAGGGGAATTGGATGAGCAGTTCTTC
few,TRBV28,TRBJ2-1,NA,CASSLYREQFF,TGTGCCAGCAGTTTATACCGTGAGCAGTTCTTC
many,TRBV5-5,TRBJ2-7,TRBD2,CASSRGLAGSAYEQYF,TGTGCCAGCAGCCGCGGACTAGCGGGTTCAGCCTACGAGCAGTACTTC
many,TRBV19,TRBJ1-5,NA,CATRGAGNQPQHF,TGTGCCACCCGAGGCGCTGGAAATCAGCCCCAGCATTTT
many,TRBV5-4,TRBJ2-1,NA,CASSSGDSNSYNEQFF,TGTGCCAGCAGCTCGGGGGACTCCAACTCCTACAATGAGCAGTTCTTC
NA,TRBV28,TRBJ2-7,NA,CASSLNLARDYEQYF,TGTGCCAGCAGTTTAAATCTCGCGAGGGACTACGAGCAGTACTTC
few,TRBV27,TRBJ2-6,TRBD2,CASGRLAISSGANVLTF,TGTGCCAGCGGGAGACTAGCGATAAGCTCTGGGGCCAACGTCCTGACTTTC
NA,TRBV7-2,TRBJ1-5,TRBD1,CASSLTGGNWNQPQHF,TGTGCCAGCAGCCTGACAGGGGGGAATTGGAATCAGCCCCAGCATTTT